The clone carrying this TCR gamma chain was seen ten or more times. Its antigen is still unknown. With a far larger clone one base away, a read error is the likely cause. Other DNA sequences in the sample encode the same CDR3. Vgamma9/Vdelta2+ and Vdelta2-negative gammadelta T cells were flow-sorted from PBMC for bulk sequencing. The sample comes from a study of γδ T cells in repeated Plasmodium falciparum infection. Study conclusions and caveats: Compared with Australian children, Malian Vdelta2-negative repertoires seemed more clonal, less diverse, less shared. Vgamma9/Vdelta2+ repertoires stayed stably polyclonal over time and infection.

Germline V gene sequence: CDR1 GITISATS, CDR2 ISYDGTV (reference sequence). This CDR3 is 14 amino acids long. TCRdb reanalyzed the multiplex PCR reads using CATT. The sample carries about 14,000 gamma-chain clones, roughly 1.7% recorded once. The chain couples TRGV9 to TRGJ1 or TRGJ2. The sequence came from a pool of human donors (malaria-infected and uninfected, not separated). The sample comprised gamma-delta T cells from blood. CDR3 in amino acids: CALWEEFKYYKKLF. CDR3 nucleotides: TGTGCCTTGTGGGAGGAATTCAAATATTATAAGAAACTTTTT.